A single sample gave rise to the 8 T cell receptor beta chains below, sequenced in a study of cytomegalovirus exposure and HLA in healthy donors. It was with 60 Vbeta and 13 Jbeta primers that the PCR ran. Profiling relied on immunoSEQ multiplex PCR, and the TCRdb table lists in-frame clones only, not all of them. Of 150,000 to 200,000 clones listed, nearly 80% are singletons. The specimen was PBMCs. Source of these receptors: a woman between 25 and 40 years old in good health and CMV-seropositive.

The chain uses TRBV19 and TRBJ1-2; D is ambiguous. There are 14 residues in the CDR3. V was cut by 6 bases and J by 5 bases, with 16 bases left in between. Germline V gene sequence: CDR1 LNHDA, CDR2 SQIVND (reference sequence). CDR3 in DNA: TGTGCCAGTAGCAGCGGGCAGGATGGGTATGGCTACACCTTC. Protein sequence: CASSSGQDGYGYTF.

The genes are TRBV7-9 and TRBJ1-1; weak D call: TRBD1 (6 bases). Trimming took 0 bases from V and 2 from J, leaving 10 bases between them. In germline, CDR1 is SEHNR, CDR2 FQNEAQ (reference sequence). This CDR3 has 15 residues. The DNA for the CDR3 is TGTGCCAGCAGCTTAGCTAGGGGGAACAACACTGAAGCTTTCTTT. It codes for CASSLARGNNTEAFF. The entire variable domain, with the rest obtained from reference TRBV7-9 and TRBJ1-1, is as follows: DTGVSQNPRHKITKRGQNVTFRCDPISEHNRLYWYRQTLGQGPEFLTYFQNEAQLEKSRLLSDRFSAERPKGSFSTLEIQRTEQGDSAMYLCASSLARGNNTEAFFGQGTRLTVV.

This chain links TRBV5-6 with TRBJ2-3; a possible D gene is TRBD2 (5 bases). V lost 3 bases and J lost 5, with 10 bases in between. Germline CDR1 and CDR2: SGHDT and YYEEEE. This CDR3 contains 13 residues. CDR3 sequence reads: CASSWTGVDTQYF. For the CDR3, the DNA is TGTGCCAGCAGCTGGACTGGGGTAGATACGCAGTATTTT.

This chain joins TRBV27 and TRBJ2-7; TRBD1 might be the D (6 bases). Germline CDR1 and CDR2: MNHEY and SMNVEV (reference sequence). Trimming shortened V by 5 bases and J by 0 bases, and 14 bases separated the two germline ends. The CDR3 consists of 15 residues. The CDR3 nucleotides are TGTGCCAGCAGTCCCACTGGGACAAGCTCCTACGAGCAGTACTTC. It encodes CASSPTGTSSYEQYF.

The chain recombines TRBV9 with TRBJ1-2, with 9 bases identical to TRBD1. Germline CDR1 SGDLS, CDR2 YYNGEE. This CDR3 is built from 14 residues. Germline trimming cut 5 bases from V and 8 bases from J; bases unmatched to any gene: 10. The DNA of the CDR3 is TGTGCCAGCAGGTCAACAGGGGGCGCGGGAGGCTACACCTTC. Translating it yields CASRSTGGAGGYTF.

This clone was found a few times. Here the CDR3 reads CASSLVDEQFF. DNA of the CDR3: TGTGCCAGCAGCTTGGTCGATGAGCAGTTCTTC. The V call is TRBV5-4, the J call TRBJ2-1; the D is unclear. Germline CDR1 is SGHNT and CDR2 is YYREEE (reference sequence). The CDR3 has 11 amino acids. With 0 bases removed from V and 8 bases from J, the gap between germline ends came to 3 bases. Combining the CDR3 with reference TRBV5-4 and TRBJ2-1 gives the whole variable domain ETGVTQSPTHLIKTRGQQVTLRCSSQSGHNTVSWYQQALGQGPQFIFQYYREEENGRGNFPPRFSGLQFPNYSSELNVNALELDDSALYLCASSLVDEQFFGPGTRLTVL.

In this sample, this clone turned up a few times. This chain uses TRBV13 with TRBJ2-7; 8 bases are shared with TRBD1. The V and J ends lost 5 bases and 0 bases, in that order; junction bases with no gene match: 6. The CDR3 spans 15 residues. Germline V gene sequence: CDR1 PRHDT, CDR2 FYEKMQ (reference sequence). The CDR3 region has the DNA TGTGCCAGCAGCCATCAGGGGGCCTTCTCCTACGAGCAGTACTTC. Amino acid sequence: CASSHQGAFSYEQYF.

This rearrangement joins TRBV29-1 to TRBJ2-1; D call uncertain. CDR3 size: 13 residues. In germline, CDR1 is SQVTM, CDR2 ANQGSEA. V was clipped by 8 bases and J by 6 bases, with 17 bases between them. The CDR3 DNA is TGCAGCCTACGCGCCCCCCTTCGCAATGAGCAGTTCTTC. This sequence encodes CSLRAPLRNEQFF.